The 25 T cell receptor beta chains below were found in one sample sequenced in a study of blood T cell repertoires in COVID-19. The assay was immunoSEQ multiplex PCR, and TCRdb's table has in-frame clones only and misses some. The data show 200,000 or so clones, about 88% seen once. The specimen sequenced was PBMCs or T cells enriched from blood (not recorded which). The origin of the receptors is a woman aged 30 to 39 who had recovered from COVID-19.

The genes are TRBV19 and TRBJ1-5; 7 bases line up with TRBD1. The CDR3 totals 14 residues. The germline gives CDR1 LNHDA, CDR2 SQIVND (reference sequence). The V and J ends lost 4 bases and 4 bases, in that order; junction bases with no gene match: 4. The CDR3 region is CASSTGQWNQPQHF. CDR3 in DNA: TGTGCCAGTAGTACGGGACAGTGGAATCAGCCCCAGCATTTT. Full variable domain (remainder filled in from reference TRBV19 and TRBJ1-5): DGGITQSPKYLFRKEGQNVTLSCEQNLNHDAMYWYRQDPGQGLRLIYYSQIVNDFQKGDIAEGYSVSREKKESFPLTVTSAQKNPTAFYLCASSTGQWNQPQHFGDGTRLSIL.

The V gene is TRBV3-1 (or the pseudogene TRBV3-2), the J gene TRBJ2-7; D might be TRBD2 (5 bases). V was shortened by 0 bases and J by 3 bases, with 12 bases between the two germline ends. This CDR3 comprises 15 residues. The V gene's germline CDR1 is LGHDT and CDR2 YNNKEL (reference sequence). The CDR3 sequence is CASSQDRGIGYEQYF. In nucleotides, the CDR3 is TGTGCCAGCAGCCAAGACCGGGGAATAGGCTACGAGCAGTACTTC.

This clone has only one observation. The chain couples TRBV7-3 to TRBJ1-1, with 8 bases that match TRBD1. The CDR3 totals 14 residues. Germline CDR1 reads SGHTA; CDR2 reads FQGTGA. J lost 6 bases, V lost 5 bases, and 8 bases had no gene match. This CDR3 reads CASSPVDRGPEAFF. CDR3 bases: TGTGCCAGCAGCCCAGTAGACAGGGGCCCTGAAGCTTTCTTT.

This clone was detected once. The rearrangement uses TRBV3-1 (or the pseudogene TRBV3-2) and TRBJ1-3; weak D call: TRBD1 (5 bases). The CDR3 runs 14 residues. Trimming took off 8 bases at V and 7 bases at J, with 18 bases between the two ends. Germline loops: CDR1 LGHDT, CDR2 YNNKEL (reference sequence). The CDR3 region is CASSTGLSANTIYF. CDR3 bases: TGTGCCAGCTCAACAGGCCTCTCAGCGAACACCATATATTTT.

The V gene is TRBV15, the J gene TRBJ1-1; no firm D call. Germline V gives CDR1 LNHNV, CDR2 YYDKDF (reference sequence). The CDR3 sequence is 14 residues long. V lost 0 bases, J lost 3 bases, and 8 bases lay in between. CDR3 loop: CATSRDRLYTEAFF. The DNA for the CDR3 is TGTGCCACCAGCAGAGACAGGCTATACACTGAAGCTTTCTTT.

The chain links TRBV3-1 (or the pseudogene TRBV3-2) to TRBJ1-5; D is unresolved. The CDR3 runs 15 residues. V shed 3 bases and J shed 4 bases, with 13 bases lying between them. In germline, CDR1 is LGHDT, CDR2 YNNKEL (reference sequence). CDR3 protein: CASSHRGQGNQPQHF. In nucleotides, the CDR3 is TGTGCCAGCAGCCATCGCGGTCAAGGAAATCAGCCCCAGCATTTT.

V is TRBV7-2 and J is TRBJ1-5; D not resolved. CDR1 is SGHTA and CDR2 is FQGNSA in the germline V gene. The V end lost 3 bases, the J end lost 4 bases, and 10 bases lay between the germline ends. The CDR3 contains 14 residues. The CDR3 DNA is TGTGCCAGCAGCTTGAGTGCCTCGAATCAGCCCCAGCATTTT. It encodes CASSLSASNQPQHF.

CDR3 sequence reads: CASSVMWAGKDTQYF. DNA for the CDR3: TGTGCCAGCAGCGTAATGTGGGCAGGGAAAGATACGCAGTATTTT. J is TRBJ2-3 and V is TRBV9, with a tentative D call TRBD1 (5 bases). Germline V gene lookup returns CDR1 SGDLS and CDR2 YYNGEE. V lost 1 base and J 5 bases, leaving 14 bases between the germline ends. The CDR3 length is 15 residues. The entire variable domain, with the rest obtained from reference TRBV9 and TRBJ2-3, is as follows: DSGVTQTPKHLITATGQRVTLRCSPRSGDLSVYWYQQSLDQGLQFLIQYYNGEERAKGNILERFSAQQFPDLHSELNLSSLELGDSALYFCASSVMWAGKDTQYFGPGTRLTVL.

The rearrangement links TRBV4-3 to TRBJ2-1; 9 nucleotides align to TRBD2. From germline, CDR1 is LGHNA and CDR2 YSLEER. J gave up 6 bases and V 4 bases, and 7 bases lay outside the gene matches. The CDR3 is 15 amino acids. This chain's CDR3 is CASSPGTSWVNEQFF. The CDR3 bases are TGCGCCAGCAGCCCAGGGACTAGCTGGGTCAATGAGCAGTTCTTC.

This CDR3 reads CASSLGGRTNEKLFF. In DNA form, the CDR3 reads TGTGCCAGCAGCCTAGGGGGCAGAACTAATGAAAAACTGTTTTTT. The rearrangement joins TRBV5-5 to TRBJ1-4; 7 bases align to TRBD1. Trimming at V came to 4 bases and at J to 1 base, leaving 4 bases not matched to a gene. CDR1 is SGHKS and CDR2 is YYEKEE in the germline V gene (reference sequence). This CDR3 spans 15 amino acids. The variable domain in full, completed from reference TRBV5-5 and TRBJ1-4, reads DAGVTQSPTHLIKTRGQQVTLRCSPISGHKSVSWYQQVLGQGPQFIFQYYEKEERGRGNFPDRFSARQFPNYSSELNVNALLLGDSALYLCASSLGGRTNEKLFFGSGTQLSVL.

This clone was detected only once. The rearrangement uses TRBV10-3 and TRBJ1-3, with 9 positions matching TRBD1. The length of the CDR3 is 16 residues. Germline trimming cut 6 bases from V and 1 base from J; bases unmatched to any gene: 7. CDR1 is ENHRY, CDR2 SYGVKD, per germline. The CDR3 region is CAISAGTGLSGNTIYF. The DNA for the CDR3 is TGTGCCATCAGCGCCGGGACAGGGCTTTCTGGAAACACCATATATTTT.

The chain employs TRBV6-5 and TRBJ1-1; D remains unclear. There are 14 residues in the CDR3. Trimming took 2 bases from V and 5 from J, leaving 12 bases between them. Germline V gives CDR1 MNHEY, CDR2 SVGAGI. For the CDR3, the DNA is TGTGCCAGCAGTTACCCGTTGGCGGGGACTGAAGCTTTCTTT. Amino acid sequence: CASSYPLAGTEAFF.

V is TRBV18 and J is TRBJ2-5; D is perhaps TRBD2 (6 bases). V was shortened by 6 bases and J by 2 bases, with 10 bases between the two germline ends. The CDR3 covers 13 residues. Germline V gives CDR1 KGHSH, CDR2 LQKENI. The CDR3 is CASSRGFQETQYF. CDR3 DNA: TGTGCCAGCTCTCGGGGGTTTCAAGAGACCCAGTACTTC.

This CDR3 reads CASSLAASRGTEAFF. For the CDR3, the DNA is TGCGCCAGCAGCTTGGCGGCCAGTAGGGGAACTGAAGCTTTCTTT. V usage is TRBV5-1 and J usage is TRBJ1-1; D is possibly TRBD1 (5 bases). The CDR3 sequence is 15 residues long. Trimming shortened V by 0 bases and J by 5 bases, and 14 bases separated the two germline ends. Germline CDR1 is SGHRS and CDR2 is YFSETQ.

This rearrangement joins TRBV4-1 to TRBJ2-7; D is ambiguous. Germline assignment: CDR1 MGHRA and CDR2 YSYEKL. The CDR3 runs to 13 residues. Trimming took off 4 bases at V and 2 bases at J, with 9 bases between the two ends. CDR3 amino acids: CASSLSLAYEQYF. The CDR3 DNA reads TGCGCCAGCAGCCTTTCACTCGCCTACGAGCAGTACTTC.

This clone was recorded a few times. V is TRBV29-1 and J is TRBJ1-2; perhaps TRBD1 as D (5 bases). The CDR3 spans 15 residues. From germline, CDR1 is SQVTM and CDR2 ANQGSEA. V lost 4 bases and J lost 6, with 21 bases in between. The CDR3 region is CSVAGSGGKADGYTF. The CDR3 DNA follows: TGCAGCGTTGCCGGAAGCGGGGGGAAGGCGGATGGCTACACCTTC.

J is TRBJ2-5 and V is TRBV7-2; 8 bases are a match to TRBD1. This CDR3 has 15 residues. Trimming at V came to 7 bases and at J to 13 bases, leaving 20 bases not matched to a gene. Germline V gene data show CDR1 as SGHTA and CDR2 as FQGNSA. As DNA, the CDR3 is TGTGCCAGCACCTTGAGGGACGGACAGGGAACGGAGGCGTACTTC. Translation gives CASTLRDGQGTEAYF.

This chain uses TRBV6-5 with TRBJ1-2; 7 positions match TRBD1. The CDR3 has 15 residues. From germline, CDR1 is MNHEY and CDR2 SVGAGI. Trimming removed 5 bases from V and 6 bases from J; junction bases left unmatched: 12. Here the CDR3 DNA reads TGTGCCAGCAGTCCAAATAAAGACAGGGTAAATGGCTACACCTTC. It is translated as CASSPNKDRVNGYTF.

V and J are TRBV9 and TRBJ2-1; 7 bases fit TRBD1. The junction had 4 bases not matched to a gene; V was cut back by 0 bases and J by 1 base. The CDR3 is 16 amino acids. Germline V CDR1 and CDR2: SGDLS, YYNGEE. The CDR3 loop reads CASSVGDSPSYNEQFF. CDR3 nucleotide sequence: TGTGCCAGCAGCGTAGGGGACAGCCCATCCTACAATGAGCAGTTCTTC. Full variable domain (missing parts from reference TRBV9 and TRBJ2-1): DSGVTQTPKHLITATGQRVTLRCSPRSGDLSVYWYQQSLDQGLQFLIQYYNGEERAKGNILERFSAQQFPDLHSELNLSSLELGDSALYFCASSVGDSPSYNEQFFGPGTRLTVL.

CDR3 bases: TGTGCCAGCAGTAAGGGTTCACAGGGTGGCACTGAAGCTTTCTTT. Protein: CASSKGSQGGTEAFF. The chain combines TRBV6-5 with TRBJ1-1; tentative D call: TRBD1 (6 bases). V was trimmed by 5 bases and J by 4 bases, leaving 17 bases between them. CDR1 MNHEY and CDR2 SVGAGI come from the germline V gene. The CDR3 sequence is 15 residues long.

The J gene is TRBJ2-2, the V gene TRBV6-5; a possible D gene is TRBD2 (6 bases). The CDR3 length is 13 residues. Germline V lookup: CDR1 MNHEY, CDR2 SVGAGI. V shed 8 bases and J shed 6 bases, with 13 bases lying between them. CDR3 nucleotide sequence: TGTGCCAGCTCCTCAAGGGAGGCCGGGGAGCTGTTTTTT. Translating gives CASSSREAGELFF.

In DNA, the CDR3 is TGCGCCAGCAGCCAGTCCCAGAACACTGAAGCTTTCTTT. This sequence encodes CASSQSQNTEAFF. The rearrangement links TRBV4-3 to TRBJ1-1; the D is unclear. Germline assignment: CDR1 LGHNA and CDR2 YSLEER. The CDR3 length is 13 residues. Deletions cut 3 bases from V and 1 base from J, with 6 bases between.

The J gene is TRBJ1-2, the V gene TRBV4-2, with a weak D call TRBD1 (5 bases). This CDR3 spans 15 amino acids. The germline CDR1 and CDR2 sequences are LGHNA and YNFKEQ. The ends were cut back, 0 bases at V and 5 bases at J, with 13 bases in the middle. The CDR3 protein is CASSQEGATGYGYTF. The CDR3 nucleotides read TGTGCCAGCAGCCAAGAAGGGGCCACCGGGTATGGCTACACCTTC.

The chain joins TRBV6-2 or TRBV6-3 to TRBJ2-7; possible D gene TRBD2, 5 bases. This CDR3 comprises 13 residues. Deletions cut 4 bases from V and 5 bases from J, with 12 bases between. Germline lookup yields CDR1 MNHEY and CDR2 SVGEGT. The CDR3 sequence: CASSLWPGDEQYF. The CDR3 coding sequence is TGTGCCAGCAGTTTGTGGCCCGGGGACGAGCAGTACTTC.

This clone appeared a few times. The V and J genes are TRBV6-2 or TRBV6-3 and TRBJ1-5; D is uncertain. Germline-derived CDR1 and CDR2 are MNHEY and SVGEGT. There are 13 residues in the CDR3. V lost 6 bases and J lost 7, with 13 bases in between. CDR3: CASSQYQRQPQHF. CDR3 nucleotide sequence: TGTGCCAGCAGCCAATACCAGCGGCAGCCCCAGCATTTT.